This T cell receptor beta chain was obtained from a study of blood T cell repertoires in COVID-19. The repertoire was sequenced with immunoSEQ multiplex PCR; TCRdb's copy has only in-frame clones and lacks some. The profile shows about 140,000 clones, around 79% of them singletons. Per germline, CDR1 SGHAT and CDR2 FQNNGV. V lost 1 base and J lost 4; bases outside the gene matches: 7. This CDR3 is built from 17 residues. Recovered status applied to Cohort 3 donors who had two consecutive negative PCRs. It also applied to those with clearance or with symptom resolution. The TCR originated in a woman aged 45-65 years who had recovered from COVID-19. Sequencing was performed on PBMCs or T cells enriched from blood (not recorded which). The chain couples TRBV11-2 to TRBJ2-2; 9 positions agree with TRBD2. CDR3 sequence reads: CASSLGGSGSATGELFF. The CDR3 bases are TGTGCCAGCAGCTTAGGAGGTAGCGGGAGCGCCACCGGGGAGCTGTTTTTT.